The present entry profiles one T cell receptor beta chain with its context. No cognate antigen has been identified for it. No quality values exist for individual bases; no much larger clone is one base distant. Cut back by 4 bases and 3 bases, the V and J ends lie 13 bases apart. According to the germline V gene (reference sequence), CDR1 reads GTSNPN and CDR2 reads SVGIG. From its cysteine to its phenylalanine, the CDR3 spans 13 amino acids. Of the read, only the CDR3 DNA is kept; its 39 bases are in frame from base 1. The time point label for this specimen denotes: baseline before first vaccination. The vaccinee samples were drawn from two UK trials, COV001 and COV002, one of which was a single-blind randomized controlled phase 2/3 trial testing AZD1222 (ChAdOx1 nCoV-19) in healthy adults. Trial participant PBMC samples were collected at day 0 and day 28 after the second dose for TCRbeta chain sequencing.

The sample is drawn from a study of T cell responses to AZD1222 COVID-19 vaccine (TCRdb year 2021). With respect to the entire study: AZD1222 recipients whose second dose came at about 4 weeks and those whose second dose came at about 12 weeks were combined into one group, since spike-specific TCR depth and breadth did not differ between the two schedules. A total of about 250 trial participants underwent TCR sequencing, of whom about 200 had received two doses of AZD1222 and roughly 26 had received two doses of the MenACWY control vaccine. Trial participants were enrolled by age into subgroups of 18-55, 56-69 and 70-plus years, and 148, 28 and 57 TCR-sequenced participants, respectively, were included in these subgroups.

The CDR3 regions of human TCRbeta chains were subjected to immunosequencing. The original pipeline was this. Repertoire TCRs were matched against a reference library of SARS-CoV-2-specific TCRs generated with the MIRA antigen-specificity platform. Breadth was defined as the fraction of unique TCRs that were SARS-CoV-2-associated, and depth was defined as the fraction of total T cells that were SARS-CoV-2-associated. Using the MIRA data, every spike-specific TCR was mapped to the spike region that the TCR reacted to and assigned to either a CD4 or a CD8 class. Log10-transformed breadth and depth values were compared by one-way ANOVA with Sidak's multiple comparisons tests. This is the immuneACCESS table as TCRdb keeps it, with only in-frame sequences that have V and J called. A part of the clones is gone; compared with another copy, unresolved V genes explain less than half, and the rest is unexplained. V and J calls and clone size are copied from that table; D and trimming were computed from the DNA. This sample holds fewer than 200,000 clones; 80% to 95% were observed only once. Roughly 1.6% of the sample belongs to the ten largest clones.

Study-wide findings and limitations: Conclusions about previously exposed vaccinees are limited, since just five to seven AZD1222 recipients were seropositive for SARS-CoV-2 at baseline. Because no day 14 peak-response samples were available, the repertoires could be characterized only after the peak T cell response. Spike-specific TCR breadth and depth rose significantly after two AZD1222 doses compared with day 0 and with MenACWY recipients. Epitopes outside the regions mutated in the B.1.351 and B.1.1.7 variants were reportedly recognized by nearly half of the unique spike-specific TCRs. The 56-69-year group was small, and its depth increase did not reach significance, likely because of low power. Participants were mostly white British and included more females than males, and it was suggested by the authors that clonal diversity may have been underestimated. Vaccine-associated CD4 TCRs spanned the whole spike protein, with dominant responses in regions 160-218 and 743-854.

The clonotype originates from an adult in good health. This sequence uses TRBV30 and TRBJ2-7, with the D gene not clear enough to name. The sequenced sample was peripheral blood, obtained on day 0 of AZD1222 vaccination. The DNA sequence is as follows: TGTGCCTGGAAGGGCGGAACAGTCTACGAGCAGTACTTC. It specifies CAWKGGTVYEQYF.